The next 23 T cell receptor beta chains were all read from a single sample in a study of blood T cell repertoires in COVID-19. TCRdb keeps only in-frame clones here, not all; method: immunoSEQ multiplex PCR. The sample lists about 230,000 clones, 75% to 85% seen once, with around 2.4% in the top ten. Source material: peripheral blood. These TCRs come from a man aged 35 to 55 who had recovered from COVID-19.

This sequence joins TRBV6-5 and TRBJ2-7; 7 bases are shared with TRBD1. Trimming removed 0 bases from V and 5 bases from J; junction bases left unmatched: 7. This CDR3 region has 15 residues. Germline values: CDR1 MNHEY, CDR2 SVGAGI. CDR3 sequence (DNA): TGTGCCAGCAGTTACTCGACGATCGACAGGGACGAGCAGTACTTC. Translated, it gives CASSYSTIDRDEQYF.

V usage is TRBV7-9 and J usage is TRBJ2-7, with no clear D. The germline V gene encodes CDR1 SEHNR and CDR2 FQNEAQ (reference sequence). V was trimmed by 2 bases and J by 9 bases, leaving 11 bases between them. The CDR3 sequence is 12 residues long. The CDR3 reads CASSLNSLRQYF. CDR3 nucleotide sequence: TGTGCCAGCAGCTTAAATTCTCTCCGGCAGTACTTC.

The chain links TRBV6-5 to TRBJ2-1, with D unresolved. The ends were cut back, 5 bases at V and 7 bases at J, with 6 bases in the middle. The CDR3 spans 11 residues. CDR1 is MNHEY, CDR2 SVGAGI, per germline. The CDR3 DNA reads TGTGCCAGCAGTCTTACAAATGAGCAGTTCTTC. Protein product: CASSLTNEQFF.

The J gene is TRBJ2-7, the V gene TRBV6-6; TRBD2 might be the D (6 bases). In germline, CDR1 is MNHNY, CDR2 SVGAGI (reference sequence). Trimming took 4 bases from V and 7 from J, leaving 14 bases between them. CDR3 length: 13 residues. The CDR3 DNA sequence: TGTGCCAGCAGTTCCACGTGGGGAGGTGAGCAGTACTTC. Its translation is CASSSTWGGEQYF.

The chain combines TRBV4-1 with TRBJ1-2; D call uncertain. CDR1 MGHRA and CDR2 YSYEKL come from the germline V gene. V gave up 0 bases and J gave up 7 bases, with 6 bases separating them. This CDR3 is built from 12 residues. This CDR3 reads CASSQDASGYTF. Here the CDR3 DNA reads TGCGCCAGCAGCCAAGATGCCAGTGGCTACACCTTC.

In DNA, the CDR3 is TGTGCCACCAGCGGAGTCCATGTAGATACGCAGTATTTT. Its translation is CATSGVHVDTQYF. V usage is TRBV15 and J usage is TRBJ2-3; D is unclear. From germline, CDR1 is LNHNV and CDR2 YYDKDF (reference sequence). The CDR3 is 13 amino acids. V gave up 5 bases and J gave up 5 bases, with 11 bases separating them.

The J gene is TRBJ2-7, the V gene TRBV6-6, with D possibly matching TRBD1 (7 bases). The CDR3 is 14 amino acids. Trimming stripped 6 bases from V and 7 bases from J, with 19 bases between. From germline, CDR1 is MNHNY and CDR2 SVGAGI (reference sequence). Here the CDR3 reads CASRPNTGAGEQYF. DNA of the CDR3: TGTGCCAGCAGACCCAACACAGGGGCGGGAGAGCAGTACTTC.

V usage is TRBV9 and J usage is TRBJ1-2, with 12 positions matching TRBD1. With V trimmed by 3 bases and J by 3 bases, 9 bases remained unmatched. This CDR3 comprises 17 residues. The V gene's germline CDR1 is SGDLS and CDR2 YYNGEE. CDR3 sequence reads: CASSARPWDRGHYGYTF. The CDR3 coding sequence is TGTGCCAGCAGCGCCCGCCCCTGGGACAGGGGGCACTATGGCTACACCTTC. The whole variable domain, filled in from reference TRBV9 and TRBJ1-2, reads DSGVTQTPKHLITATGQRVTLRCSPRSGDLSVYWYQQSLDQGLQFLIQYYNGEERAKGNILERFSAQQFPDLHSELNLSSLELGDSALYFCASSARPWDRGHYGYTFGSGTRLTVV.

The gene calls are TRBV27 and TRBJ2-7; TRBD1 might be the D (6 bases). This CDR3 is 14 amino acids long. V lost 6 bases to trimming and J lost 2 bases, with 14 bases between them. CDR1 and CDR2 (germline): MNHEY, SMNVEV (reference sequence). The CDR3 loop is CASRSDSGAYEQYF. In nucleotides, the CDR3 is TGTGCCAGCAGATCGGACAGCGGCGCCTACGAGCAGTACTTC.

The chain links TRBV5-6 to TRBJ1-4; D is perhaps TRBD1 (6 bases). Deletions cut 1 base from V and 5 bases from J, with 9 bases between. The CDR3 spans 14 residues. Germline V gene lookup returns CDR1 SGHDT and CDR2 YYEEEE. CDR3 region: CASSLKTGNEKLFF. The CDR3 DNA sequence: TGTGCCAGCAGCTTGAAGACAGGAAATGAAAAACTGTTTTTT.

This chain links TRBV27 with TRBJ2-3; 9 bases align to TRBD1. CDR3 length: 19 residues. Germline CDR1 MNHEY, CDR2 SMNVEV (reference sequence). V lost 4 bases and J lost 2; bases outside the gene matches: 16. CDR3 residues: CASSSPSGTGSEITDTQYF. CDR3 nucleotide sequence: TGTGCCAGCAGTTCCCCATCCGGGACAGGGTCAGAGATCACAGATACGCAGTATTTT.

The rearrangement joins TRBV7-2 to TRBJ2-7, with D possibly being TRBD1 (5 bases). Trimming shortened V by 5 bases and J by 2 bases, and 16 bases separated the two germline ends. CDR3 size: 15 residues. The germline V gene encodes CDR1 SGHTA and CDR2 FQGNSA. The CDR3: CASSLGAQVAYEQYF. CDR3 sequence (DNA): TGTGCCAGCAGCCTAGGGGCCCAGGTAGCCTACGAGCAGTACTTC.

This chain uses TRBV5-4 with TRBJ1-1, with D unresolved. V gave up 0 bases and J gave up 0 bases, with 3 bases separating them. Germline-derived CDR1 and CDR2 are SGHNT and YYREEE (reference sequence). The CDR3 has 13 residues. Here the CDR3 reads CASSLAVNTEAFF. In DNA, the CDR3 is TGTGCCAGCAGCTTGGCAGTGAACACTGAAGCTTTCTTT. Supplemented by reference TRBV5-4 and TRBJ1-1, the full variable domain reads ETGVTQSPTHLIKTRGQQVTLRCSSQSGHNTVSWYQQALGQGPQFIFQYYREEENGRGNFPPRFSGLQFPNYSSELNVNALELDDSALYLCASSLAVNTEAFFGQGTRLTVV.

This chain uses TRBV6-4 with TRBJ2-1, with D tentatively TRBD1 (6 bases). Looked up from germline, CDR1 is MRHNA and CDR2 is SNTAGT. The V and J ends lost 3 bases and 2 bases respectively, with 14 bases between them. This CDR3 contains 16 residues. CDR3 nucleotide sequence: TGTGCCAGCAGTGAAAGCTGGGGGCCTCCCTACAATGAGCAGTTCTTC. Translated, it gives CASSESWGPPYNEQFF.

The chain joins TRBV6-5 to TRBJ2-7; D is possibly TRBD2 (5 bases). The germline V gene encodes CDR1 MNHEY and CDR2 SVGAGI. CDR3 length: 15 residues. Trimming shortened V by 6 bases and J by 4 bases, and 19 bases separated the two germline ends. As DNA, the CDR3 is TGTGCCAGCAGGAAGGGTGAGGGTGTAGTATACGAGCAGTACTTC. Encoded protein: CASRKGEGVVYEQYF.

V and J are TRBV9 and TRBJ1-4; D is possibly TRBD1 (6 bases). Trimming removed 3 bases at V and 3 bases at J, with 15 bases between. The CDR3 contains 16 residues. Germline V gives CDR1 SGDLS, CDR2 YYNGEE. This chain's CDR3 is CASSATGIQPNEKLFF. In DNA form, the CDR3 reads TGTGCCAGCAGCGCCACAGGGATTCAGCCTAATGAAAAACTGTTTTTT.

This rearrangement joins TRBV9 to TRBJ1-1; D may be TRBD1 (6 bases). The CDR3 has 14 amino acids. V was pared by 6 bases and J by 1 base, with 13 bases between. CDR1 SGDLS and CDR2 YYNGEE come from the germline V gene. The CDR3 region is CASTVSGANTEAFF. CDR3 in DNA: TGTGCCAGCACAGTCTCAGGGGCGAACACTGAAGCTTTCTTT. Based on the CDR3 plus reference TRBV9 and TRBJ1-1, the full variable domain is DSGVTQTPKHLITATGQRVTLRCSPRSGDLSVYWYQQSLDQGLQFLIQYYNGEERAKGNILERFSAQQFPDLHSELNLSSLELGDSALYFCASTVSGANTEAFFGQGTRLTVV.

The rearrangement links TRBV28 to TRBJ1-1; weak D call: TRBD1 (5 bases). This CDR3 is 14 amino acids long. V was pared by 4 bases and J by 0 bases, with 9 bases between. CDR1 and CDR2 from the germline V gene are MDHEN and SYDVKM. DNA of the CDR3: TGTGCCAGCAGTTCTGCGGGGGTGAACACTGAAGCTTTCTTT. It yields the protein CASSSAGVNTEAFF.

Only a few counts were recorded for this clone. This CDR3 reads CASSYSKQYYGYTF. CDR3 nucleotides: TGTGCCAGCAGTTACTCGAAACAGTACTATGGCTACACCTTC. The V call is TRBV6-5, the J call TRBJ1-2; D not resolved. This CDR3 has 14 residues. Germline assignment: CDR1 MNHEY and CDR2 SVGAGI. Trimming removed 0 bases from V and 3 bases from J, with 8 bases in between.

The rearrangement uses TRBV19 and TRBJ1-6, with 7 nucleotides matching TRBD1. Germline V gene lookup returns CDR1 LNHDA and CDR2 SQIVND (reference sequence). The CDR3 totals 13 residues. The J segment lost 12 bases and the V segment lost 4 bases, leaving 6 bases of the junction unmatched. CDR3 sequence: CASSTGTAGPLHF. The CDR3 region has the DNA TGTGCCAGTAGTACAGGGACAGCGGGACCCCTCCACTTT.

The V gene is TRBV7-9, the J gene TRBJ1-1; no reliable D call. Germline V gene lookup returns CDR1 SEHNR and CDR2 FQNEAQ (reference sequence). V gave up 4 bases and J gave up 8 bases, with 5 bases separating them. This CDR3 spans 10 amino acids. Here the CDR3 reads CASSSTEAFF. The CDR3 coding sequence is TGTGCCAGCAGCTCGACAGAAGCTTTCTTT.

This chain links TRBV11-3 with TRBJ2-1, with a tentative D call TRBD1 (6 bases). Per the germline V gene, CDR1 is SGHNT and CDR2 is YENEEA. Trimming took 5 bases from V and 4 from J, leaving 12 bases between them. The CDR3 covers 14 residues. The CDR3, as DNA: TGTGCCAGCAGCCCCATAGGGGGTTACAATGAGCAGTTCTTC. Protein product: CASSPIGGYNEQFF.

The chain is built from TRBV5-1 and TRBJ1-1; tentatively, D is TRBD1 (6 bases). CDR3 length: 14 amino acids. V was pared by 6 bases and J by 6 bases, with 18 bases between. Germline values: CDR1 SGHRS, CDR2 YFSETQ. CDR3 sequence reads: CASNLRGPSSEAFF. For the CDR3, the DNA is TGCGCCAGCAACCTCAGGGGACCATCATCTGAAGCTTTCTTT.